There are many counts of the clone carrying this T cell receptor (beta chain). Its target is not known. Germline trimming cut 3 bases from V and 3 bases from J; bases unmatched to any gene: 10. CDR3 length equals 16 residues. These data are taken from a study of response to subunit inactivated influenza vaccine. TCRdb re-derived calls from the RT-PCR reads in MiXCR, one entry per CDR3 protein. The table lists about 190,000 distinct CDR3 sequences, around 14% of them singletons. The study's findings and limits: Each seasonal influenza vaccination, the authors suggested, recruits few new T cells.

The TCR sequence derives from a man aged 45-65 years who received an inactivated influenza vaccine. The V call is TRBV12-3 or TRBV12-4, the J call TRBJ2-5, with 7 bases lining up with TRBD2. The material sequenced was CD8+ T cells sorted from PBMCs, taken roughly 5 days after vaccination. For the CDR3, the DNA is TGTGCCAGCAGTTTTCCCCTAGGCGCGGGGGAAGAGACCCAGTACTTC. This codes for CASSFPLGAGEETQYF.